Each of the 21 T cell receptor beta chains below was sequenced from the same sample in a study of beta chain features in type 1 diabetes. Of the isolated RNA, all was reverse transcribed, and so the sequenced material was expressed TCRB transcripts. Some clones are missing from TCRdb's copy, which holds only in-frame ones; the method was immunoSEQ multiplex PCR. The sample has 970,000 or so clones; 15% to 20% are singletons. What was sequenced was naive CD4+ T cells from blood. Source of these receptors: a young woman in good health.

This clone was seen a handful of times. The V call is TRBV7-2, the J call TRBJ2-5; 7 bases align to TRBD1. Trimming cost V 1 base and J 5 bases; bases outside gene matches: 16. Germline lookup yields CDR1 SGHTA and CDR2 FQGNSA. The CDR3 loop spans 18 amino acids. CDR3: CASSLDLKGRGSGETQYF. CDR3 nucleotides: TGTGCCAGCAGCTTAGATTTAAAGGGCAGGGGGTCAGGGGAGACCCAGTACTTC. The full variable domain, its missing parts supplied by reference TRBV7-2 and TRBJ2-5, is GAGVSQSPSNKVTEKGKDVELRCDPISGHTALYWYRQSLGQGLEFLIYFQGNSAPDKSGLPSDRFSAERTGGSVSTLTIQRTQQEDSAVYLCASSLDLKGRGSGETQYFGPGTRLLVL.

This clone was counted only a few times. The rearrangement links TRBV9 to TRBJ2-5; D could derive from TRBD1 or TRBD2 (5 bases each). The CDR3 has 14 residues. V was shortened by 0 bases and J by 5 bases, with 11 bases between the two germline ends. CDR1 is SGDLS, CDR2 YYNGEE, per germline. The CDR3 sequence: CASSVAAREETQYF. In DNA, the CDR3 is TGTGCCAGCAGCGTAGCTGCCAGGGAGGAGACCCAGTACTTC. The variable domain in full, with the rest retrieved from reference TRBV9 and TRBJ2-5, is DSGVTQTPKHLITATGQRVTLRCSPRSGDLSVYWYQQSLDQGLQFLIQYYNGEERAKGNILERFSAQQFPDLHSELNLSSLELGDSALYFCASSVAAREETQYFGPGTRLLVL.

The V call is TRBV7-2, the J call TRBJ1-2; D gene ambiguous. This CDR3 is 12 amino acids long. Germline V lookup: CDR1 SGHTA, CDR2 FQGNSA. Deletions cut 5 bases from V and 4 bases from J, with 8 bases between. CDR3 residues: CASSPAGYGYTF. CDR3 sequence (DNA): TGTGCCAGCAGCCCAGCGGGCTATGGCTACACCTTC.

V usage is TRBV4-3 and J usage is TRBJ2-2; 11 nucleotides line up with TRBD2. CDR3 size: 16 residues. The germline gives CDR1 LGHNA, CDR2 YSLEER. With V trimmed by 3 bases and J by 1 base, 1 base remained unmatched. CDR3 sequence: CASSHTSGRNTGELFF. The CDR3 bases are TGCGCCAGCAGCCACACTAGCGGGAGGAACACCGGGGAGCTGTTTTTT.

This clone was recorded only once. The CDR3 does not end in the conserved phenylalanine or tryptophan, so this is likely a read error. This chain connects TRBV27 to TRBJ2-2; 8 bases map to TRBD1. The CDR3 contains 16 residues. Germline CDR1 and CDR2: MNHEY and SMNVEV (reference sequence). The junction had 11 bases not matched to a gene; V was cut back by 5 bases and J by 6 bases. CDR3 coding DNA: TGTGCCAGCAGTCAAGGACAGGGACATAGGTCCGGGGAGCTGTTTTCT. It encodes CASSQGQGHRSGELFS.

V usage is TRBV28 and J usage is TRBJ1-1, with TRBD1 matching over 9 bases. V lost 4 bases, J lost 0 bases, and 6 bases stayed unmatched. The CDR3 totals 16 residues. Per germline, CDR1 MDHEN and CDR2 SYDVKM. In DNA, the CDR3 is TGTGCCAGCAGTTCCGCCGGGACAGGGATGAACACTGAAGCTTTCTTT. Translated: CASSSAGTGMNTEAFF.

The chain is built from TRBV4-2 and TRBJ2-2; 10 nucleotides match TRBD2. CDR1 is LGHNA and CDR2 is YNFKEQ in the germline V gene. CDR3 length: 19 residues. With 0 bases clipped from V and 5 bases from J, the junction kept 12 bases outside the gene matches. The CDR3 DNA is TGTGCCAGCAGCCAAGACTCCCGTAGTAGCGGGAGGCGGACCGGGGAGCTGTTTTTT. Encoded protein: CASSQDSRSSGRRTGELFF.

The table lists this clone with a few counts. V usage is TRBV18 and J usage is TRBJ2-5; D is unclear. The CDR3 has 12 amino acids. V was cut by 4 bases and J by 4 bases, with 7 bases left in between. Per germline, CDR1 KGHSH and CDR2 LQKENI. The CDR3 DNA reads as TGTGCCAGCTCACTTCAAGGAGAGACCCAGTACTTC. Protein sequence: CASSLQGETQYF.

This clone has a handful of counts. The chain couples TRBV14 to TRBJ1-1, with 8 bases fitting TRBD1. The germline gives CDR1 SGHDN, CDR2 FVKESK. V was pared by 1 base and J by 8 bases, with 9 bases of the junction left unmatched. This CDR3 contains 15 residues. CDR3 in DNA: TGTGCCAGCAGCCAAGTTTCGCAGGGGGCGAGGGAAGCTTTCTTT. This sequence encodes CASSQVSQGAREAFF.

This clone was observed a handful of times. The chain employs TRBV5-6 and TRBJ1-2; tentatively, D is TRBD1 (5 bases). CDR1 and CDR2 (germline): SGHDT, YYEEEE. V was trimmed by 3 bases and J by 8 bases, leaving 8 bases between them. The CDR3 extends over 11 amino acids. The CDR3 DNA is TGTGCCAGCAGCTCCTGGGGCGGCTACACCTTC. Its translation: CASSSWGGYTF.

This rearrangement joins TRBV18 to TRBJ1-2; 10 bases line up with TRBD1. CDR3 size: 15 residues. Unmatched junction bases numbered 9, after V lost 5 bases and J lost 6 bases. Per the germline V gene, CDR1 is KGHSH and CDR2 is LQKENI. The CDR3 DNA sequence: TGTGCCAGCTCAACCTACCCGGGACAGGGGAATGGCTACACCTTC. It is translated as CASSTYPGQGNGYTF.

This chain uses TRBV5-1 with TRBJ2-7; 7 nucleotides line up with TRBD2. Germline CDR1 and CDR2: SGHRS and YFSETQ. The CDR3 consists of 16 residues. Unmatched junction bases numbered 10, after V lost 1 base and J lost 3 bases. This chain's CDR3 is CASSLSDGTNIYEQYF. CDR3 bases: TGCGCCAGCAGCTTGTCCGACGGGACTAATATCTACGAGCAGTACTTC. The full variable domain, in which reference TRBV5-1 and TRBJ2-7 provide the parts outside the CDR3, is KAGVTQTPRYLIKTRGQQVTLSCSPISGHRSVSWYQQTPGQGLQFLFEYFSETQRNKGNFPGRFSGRQFSNSRSEMNVSTLELGDSALYLCASSLSDGTNIYEQYFGPGTRLTVT.

The CDR3 region is CASSLSGAGQPQHF. In DNA form, the CDR3 reads TGTGCCAGCTCACTTTCGGGGGCGGGTCAGCCCCAGCATTTT. The chain recombines TRBV18 with TRBJ1-5; tentatively, D is TRBD1 (6 bases). V shed 4 bases and J shed 6 bases, with 13 bases lying between them. Germline V CDR1 and CDR2: KGHSH, LQKENI. The CDR3 has 14 residues.

This clone has just a few counts. The CDR3 coding sequence is TGCGCCAGCAGCCAAAGGCTAGAATCTTTCGGGGAGCTGTTTTTT. Its translation: CASSQRLESFGELFF. This chain joins TRBV4-3 and TRBJ2-2; no firm D call. The CDR3 runs to 15 residues. V lost 2 bases and J 7 bases, leaving 14 bases between the germline ends. Germline CDR1 reads LGHNA; CDR2 reads YSLEER.

This clone was found a few times. At one boundary the junction diverges from the germline segment, which might be a read error. The chain is built from TRBV28 and TRBJ2-7, with TRBD1 matching 7 bases. The germline CDR1 and CDR2 sequences are MDHEN and SYDVKM. There are 12 residues in the CDR3. In DNA form, the CDR3 reads TGTGCCAGCACCCAACCCCGGGACAGAATCTCCTTC. Translating gives CASTQPRDRISF.

This clone was counted between two and nine times. J is TRBJ1-5 and V is TRBV19; D gene uncertain. Between the trimmed V and J ends, which lost 3 bases and 7 bases, there was a span of 7 bases. The germline V gene encodes CDR1 LNHDA and CDR2 SQIVND (reference sequence). This CDR3 is built from 12 residues. The CDR3 reads CASSMAWQPQHF. CDR3 nucleotides: TGTGCCAGTAGTATGGCTTGGCAGCCCCAGCATTTT. The full variable domain, rest sourced from reference TRBV19 and TRBJ1-5, is DGGITQSPKYLFRKEGQNVTLSCEQNLNHDAMYWYRQDPGQGLRLIYYSQIVNDFQKGDIAEGYSVSREKKESFPLTVTSAQKNPTAFYLCASSMAWQPQHFGDGTRLSIL.

This clone showed up just a few times. The rearrangement links TRBV7-2 to TRBJ1-3; no clear D gene. Trimming removed 0 bases from V and 4 bases from J, with 7 bases in between. The germline CDR1 and CDR2 sequences are SGHTA and FQGNSA. This CDR3 has 14 amino acids. CDR3 DNA sequence: TGTGCCAGCAGCTTAGCCCAAGCCGGAAACACCATATATTTT. This codes for CASSLAQAGNTIYF.

J is TRBJ2-1 and V is TRBV7-2; a weak D match, TRBD2 (5 bases). The CDR3 has 16 amino acids. The germline CDR1 and CDR2 sequences are SGHTA and FQGNSA. The V end was cut by 1 base, the J end by 4 bases, with 14 bases between. The CDR3 spells CASSLGSSETYNEQFF. The CDR3 region has the DNA TGTGCCAGCAGCTTAGGCAGTAGCGAGACTTACAATGAGCAGTTCTTC. The full variable domain, its missing parts supplied by reference TRBV7-2 and TRBJ2-1, is GAGVSQSPSNKVTEKGKDVELRCDPISGHTALYWYRQSLGQGLEFLIYFQGNSAPDKSGLPSDRFSAERTGGSVSTLTIQRTQQEDSAVYLCASSLGSSETYNEQFFGPGTRLTVL.

V is TRBV10-3 and J is TRBJ2-7, with D perhaps TRBD2 (7 bases). Trimming removed 8 bases from V and 2 bases from J, with 16 bases in between. CDR1 is ENHRY and CDR2 is SYGVKD in the germline V gene. The CDR3 has 14 residues. Here the CDR3 reads CAIESGRGTYEQYF. DNA for the CDR3: TGTGCCATCGAGTCGGGGAGGGGGACCTACGAGCAGTACTTC.

The rearrangement joins TRBV19 to TRBJ2-1; 10 bases map to TRBD2. Losses at the gene ends were 2 bases for V and 6 bases for J; bases not matched to a gene: 7. The CDR3 contains 16 residues. The germline V gene encodes CDR1 LNHDA and CDR2 SQIVND (reference sequence). The CDR3 coding sequence is TGTGCCAGTAGTATACGATCTAGCGGGAGCCGCAATGAGCAGTTCTTC. The encoded protein is CASSIRSSGSRNEQFF.

The chain is built from TRBV28 and TRBJ2-5; D gene uncertain. CDR3 length: 16 amino acids. Per germline, CDR1 MDHEN and CDR2 SYDVKM. Deletions cut 8 bases from V and 1 base from J, with 20 bases between. CDR3 nucleotide sequence: TGTGCCAGCCCCTTGTCATTCGTTCCTCGCCAAGAGACCCAGTACTTC. As protein: CASPLSFVPRQETQYF.